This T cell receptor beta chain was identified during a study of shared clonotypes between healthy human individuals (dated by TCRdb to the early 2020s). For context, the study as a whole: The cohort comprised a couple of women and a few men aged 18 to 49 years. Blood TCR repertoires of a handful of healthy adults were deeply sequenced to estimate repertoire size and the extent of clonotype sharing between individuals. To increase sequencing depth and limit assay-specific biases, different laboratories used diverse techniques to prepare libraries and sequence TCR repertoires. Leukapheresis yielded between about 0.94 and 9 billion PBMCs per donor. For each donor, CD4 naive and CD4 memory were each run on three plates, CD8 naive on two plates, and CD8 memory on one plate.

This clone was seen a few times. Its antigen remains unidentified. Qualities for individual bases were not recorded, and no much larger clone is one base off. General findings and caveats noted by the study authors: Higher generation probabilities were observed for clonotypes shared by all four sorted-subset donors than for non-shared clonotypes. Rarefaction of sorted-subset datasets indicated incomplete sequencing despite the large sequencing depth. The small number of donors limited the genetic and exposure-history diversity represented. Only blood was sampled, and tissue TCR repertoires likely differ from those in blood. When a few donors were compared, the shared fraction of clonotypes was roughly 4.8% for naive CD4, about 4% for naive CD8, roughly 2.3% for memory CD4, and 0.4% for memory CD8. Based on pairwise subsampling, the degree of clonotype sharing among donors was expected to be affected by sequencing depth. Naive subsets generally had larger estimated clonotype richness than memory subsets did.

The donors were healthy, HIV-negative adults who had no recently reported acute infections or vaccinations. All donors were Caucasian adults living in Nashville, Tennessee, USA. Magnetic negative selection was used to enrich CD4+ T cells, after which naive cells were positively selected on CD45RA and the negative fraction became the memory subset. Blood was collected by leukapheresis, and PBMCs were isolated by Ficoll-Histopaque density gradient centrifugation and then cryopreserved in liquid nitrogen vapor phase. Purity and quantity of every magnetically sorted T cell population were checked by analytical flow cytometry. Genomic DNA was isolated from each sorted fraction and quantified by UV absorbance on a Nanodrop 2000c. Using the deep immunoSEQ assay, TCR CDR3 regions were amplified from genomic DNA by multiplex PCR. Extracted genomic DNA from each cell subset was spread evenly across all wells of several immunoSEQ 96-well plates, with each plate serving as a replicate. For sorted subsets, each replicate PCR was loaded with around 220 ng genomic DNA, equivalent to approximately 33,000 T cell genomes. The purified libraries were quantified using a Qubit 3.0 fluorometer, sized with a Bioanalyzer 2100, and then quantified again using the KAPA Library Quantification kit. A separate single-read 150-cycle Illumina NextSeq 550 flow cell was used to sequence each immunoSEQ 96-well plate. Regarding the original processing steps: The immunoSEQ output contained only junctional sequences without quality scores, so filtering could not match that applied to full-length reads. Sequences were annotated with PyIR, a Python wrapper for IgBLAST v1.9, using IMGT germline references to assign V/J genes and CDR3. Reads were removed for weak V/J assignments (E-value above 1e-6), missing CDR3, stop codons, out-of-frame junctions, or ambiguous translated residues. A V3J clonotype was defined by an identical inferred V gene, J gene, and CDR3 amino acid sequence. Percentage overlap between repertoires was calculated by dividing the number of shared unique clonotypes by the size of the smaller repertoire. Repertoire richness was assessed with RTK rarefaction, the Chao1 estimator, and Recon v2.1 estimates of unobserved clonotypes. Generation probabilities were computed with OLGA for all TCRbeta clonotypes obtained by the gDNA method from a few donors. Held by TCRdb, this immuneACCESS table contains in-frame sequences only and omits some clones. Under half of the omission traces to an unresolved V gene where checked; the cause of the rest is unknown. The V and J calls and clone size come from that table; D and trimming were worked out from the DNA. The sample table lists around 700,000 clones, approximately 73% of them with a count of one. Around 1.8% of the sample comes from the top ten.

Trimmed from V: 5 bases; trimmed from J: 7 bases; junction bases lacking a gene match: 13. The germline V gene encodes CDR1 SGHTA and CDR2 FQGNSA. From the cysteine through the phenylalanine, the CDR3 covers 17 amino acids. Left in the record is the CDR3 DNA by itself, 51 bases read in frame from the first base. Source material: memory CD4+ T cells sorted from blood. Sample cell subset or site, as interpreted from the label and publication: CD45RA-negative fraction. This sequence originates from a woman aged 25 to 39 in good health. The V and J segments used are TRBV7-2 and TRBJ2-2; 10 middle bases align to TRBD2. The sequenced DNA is TGTGCCAGCAGCGCGCCCGGCCTAGCGGGAGTGGACGGGGAGCTGTTTTTT. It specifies CASSAPGLAGVDGELFF.